The rows below give T cell receptor beta chains drawn from one sample of a study of OX40 agonist ivuxolimab in advanced cancers. The method was immunoSEQ multiplex PCR; TCRdb's version includes in-frame clones alone and lacks a portion of them. The sample records roughly 71,000 clones, less than 90% being singletons. Specimen: CD4+ or CD8+ T cells sorted from blood, collected in a trial of the OX40 agonist ivuxolimab. The receptors derive from an adult with an advanced solid tumor such as melanoma, head and neck, liver or kidney cancer. The CDR3 runs from the conserved cysteine through the conserved F or W. The D gene is left open where the match is weak. Rows may omit the clone size; those that give it use once, few, many or a size class.

V	J	size	D	CDR3	DNA
TRBV27	TRBJ2-2	once	TRBD2	CASSSRTSAGTGELFF	TGTGCCAGCAGTTCCCGGACTAGCGCGGGCACCGGGGAGCTGTTTTTT
TRBV7-9	TRBJ2-1	-	-	CASSLSLGEINEQFF	TGTGCCAGCAGCTTAAGTCTCGGGGAAATCAATGAGCAGTTCTTC
TRBV5-8	TRBJ2-7	-	-	CASSPRQDPDYEQYF	TGTGCCAGCAGCCCTAGACAGGACCCAGACTACGAGCAGTACTTC
TRBV9	TRBJ2-5	-	-	CASSVWDTLGETQYF	TGTGCCAGCAGCGTATGGGACACTCTGGGGGAGACCCAGTACTTC
TRBV6-6	TRBJ2-1	-	TRBD2	CASKAGGPGNEQFF	TGTGCCAGCAAGGCGGGAGGGCCGGGGAATGAGCAGTTCTTC
TRBV7-6	TRBJ2-2	-	-	CASSFSGGSNTGELFF	TGTGCCAGCAGCTTCTCCGGCGGGTCTAACACCGGGGAGCTGTTTTTT
TRBV7-3	TRBJ2-1	once	-	CASSFEAASYNEQFF	TGTGCCAGCAGCTTTGAGGCCGCCTCCTACAATGAGCAGTTCTTC
TRBV6-4	TRBJ2-1	-	TRBD2	CASSAGTSLGEQFF	TGTGCCAGCAGTGCCGGGACTAGCCTCGGTGAGCAGTTCTTC
TRBV5-4	TRBJ1-5	-	TRBD1	CASSPRQGNQPQHF	TGTGCCAGCAGTCCTCGACAGGGGAATCAGCCCCAGCATTTT
TRBV6-1	TRBJ2-7	-	TRBD1	CASNRQGFSDEQYF	TGTGCCAGCAACCGACAGGGGTTCTCGGACGAGCAGTACTTC
TRBV6-5	TRBJ1-6	-	-	CASSYSGHTLHF	TGTGCCAGCAGTTACTCCGGACACACCCTCCACTTT
TRBV13	TRBJ1-6	-	TRBD1	CASSLDSPGQGTVPPLHF	TGTGCCAGCAGCTTAGACTCACCGGGACAGGGGACTGTACCACCCCTCCACTTT
TRBV5-1	TRBJ2-3	-	-	CASKPGGDADTQYF	TGCGCCAGCAAACCCGGCGGGGACGCAGATACGCAGTATTTT
TRBV15	TRBJ1-2	-	-	CATSRGETGPLFF	TGTGCCACCAGCAGAGGGGAAACAGGACCCCTCTTCTTC
TRBV4-2	TRBJ2-5	-	TRBD2	CASSLGGGRPQETQYF	TGTGCCAGCAGCCTTGGGGGCGGGAGGCCGCAAGAGACCCAGTACTTC
TRBV5-1	TRBJ2-1	-	TRBD2	CASSLGSGGEQFF	TGCGCCAGCAGCTTGGGGTCGGGGGGTGAGCAGTTCTTC
TRBV13	TRBJ2-3	once	-	CASSPTRGDTQYF	TGTGCCAGCAGCCCAACTAGGGGAGATACGCAGTATTTT
TRBV29-1	TRBJ2-7	-	TRBD1	CSAKQGSGYEQYF	TGCAGCGCCAAACAGGGGTCTGGCTACGAGCAGTACTTC
TRBV6-6	TRBJ1-1	-	-	CAGRRKGNTEAFF	TGTGCCGGAAGACGGAAGGGGAACACTGAAGCTTTCTTT
TRBV2	TRBJ2-2	-	-	CASSEENHGELFF	TGTGCCAGCAGTGAAGAGAACCACGGGGAGCTGTTTTTT
TRBV5-1	TRBJ1-1	once	TRBD1	CASSFATGGPTEAFF	TGCGCCAGCAGCTTTGCGACAGGGGGTCCTACTGAAGCTTTCTTT
TRBV30	TRBJ1-3	-	TRBD1	CAWSPGTGANTIYF	TGTGCCTGGAGTCCAGGGACAGGCGCAAACACCATATATTTT
TRBV5-4	TRBJ2-1	-	-	CASSSQTGPQNEQVF	TGTGCCAGCAGCTCACAAACCGGGCCGCAGAATGAGCAGGTCTTC
TRBV5-5	TRBJ1-1	-	-	CASSPTRQQNTEAFF	TGTGCCAGCAGCCCCACCCGACAGCAGAACACTGAAGCTTTCTTT
TRBV9	TRBJ1-1	-	TRBD1	CASSVAGDRSGNTEAFF	TGTGCCAGCAGCGTAGCCGGGGACAGAAGTGGTAACACTGAAGCTTTCTTT
TRBV6-1	TRBJ1-2	few	TRBD1	CASSATGARGPSLGYGYTF	TGTGCCAGCAGTGCGACAGGGGCGAGAGGGCCGTCGTTGGGCTATGGCTACACCTTC
TRBV5-4	TRBJ2-3	-	TRBD2	CASSPSGGGWRPDTQYF	TGTGCCAGCAGCCCGTCTGGGGGGGGATGGCGGCCAGATACGCAGTATTTT
TRBV19	TRBJ2-5	-	-	CATRSPSETQYF	TGTGCCACCCGTAGCCCCTCTGAGACCCAGTACTTC
TRBV15	TRBJ1-6	-	-	CATSPTTVSSYNSPLHF	TGTGCCACCAGCCCGACGACAGTTAGCTCCTATAATTCACCCCTCCACTTT
TRBV7-9	TRBJ1-3	-	-	CASSPAIHLEGNTIYF	TGTGCCAGCAGTCCTGCAATTCACCTAGAGGGAAACACCATATATTTT
TRBV18	TRBJ2-5	-	-	CASSSETGETQYF	TGTGCCAGCTCATCCGAAACGGGGGAGACCCAGTACTTC
TRBV10-2	TRBJ2-2	-	-	CASIKGSNSFGTGELFF	TGCGCCAGCATAAAGGGATCGAACAGCTTCGGCACCGGGGAGCTGTTTTTT